This T cell receptor beta chain derives from a study of CD8 T cells in ankylosing spondylitis. General study results and limits: It appeared that ankylosing spondylitis blood was characterized by a TCR beta motif of 8 or 9 highly homologous variants. Some motif variants had been reported before (in reactive arthritis synovial fluid and blood).

This clonotype came up many times. Its antigen is unidentified. Germline V lookup: CDR1 SEHNR, CDR2 FQNEAQ (reference sequence). Trimming stripped 7 bases from V and 1 base from J, with 12 bases between. The CDR3 spans 14 residues. For TCR beta, libraries came from quantitative 5'-RACE with molecular barcodes. Using its own MiXCR run on the 5' RACE reads, TCRdb lists one record per CDR3 protein. The profile shows around 480,000 distinct CDR3 sequences, over 15% of them singletons. J is TRBJ2-3 and V is TRBV7-9; tentatively, D is TRBD1 (5 bases). The source material was blood, either unsorted or a sorted T cell fraction (not recorded which). This receptor was taken from a male donor with ankylosing spondylitis. The CDR3 DNA sequence: TGTGCCAGCACCAGACAGCCAGGCACAGATACGCAGTATTTT. Encoded protein: CASTRQPGTDTQYF.